This TCR beta chain was retrieved from a study of shared clonotypes between healthy human individuals. As to this clone: Antigen unknown.

CDR1 and CDR2 from the germline V gene are SGHNT and YYREEE (reference sequence). Trimming stripped 4 bases from V and 2 bases from J, with 11 bases between. This CDR3 region has 14 residues. Study results and limitations: Few donors restricted represented genetic and exposure-history diversity.

TCRdb's table, derived via immunoSEQ multiplex PCR, lists solely in-frame clones and lacks some. The sample contains 980,000 or so clones, 70% to 85% of which appear only once. The TCR originated in a man between 18 and 29 years old in good health. This chain uses TRBV5-4 with TRBJ2-3; D uncertain. The sequenced sample consisted of memory CD4+ T cells sorted from blood. Indicated subset: CD45RA-negative fraction. DNA for the CDR3: TGTGCCAGCAGCACGTCAGCTGACACAGATACGCAGTATTTT. Protein sequence: CASSTSADTDTQYF.